Listed below are T cell receptor beta chains from one sample, sequenced in a study of Graves' ophthalmopathy and Graves' hyperthyroidism. TCRdb passed the multiplex PCR reads through MiXCR, listing each CDR3 protein once. The data hold 900,000 to 1,200,000 distinct CDR3 sequences, with roughly 35% observed a single time. Specimen: peripheral blood or thyroid tissue (not recorded which). These TCRs come from an adult man with Graves' hyperthyroidism. The CDR3 runs from the conserved cysteine through the conserved F or W. Fields, in order: CDR3 protein, CDR3 DNA, J gene, D gene, clone size, V gene. D genes are given only for firm matches. Not all rows give a size; the values are once, few, many and, for expanded clones, a class.

CDR3: CASSLRDRNSPLHF
DNA: TGTGCCAGCAGCCTCCGGGACAGGAATTCACCCCTCCACTTT
J: TRBJ1-6
D: TRBD1
size: few
V: TRBV7-8

CDR3: CSAREGLASIGNTGELFF
DNA: TGCAGTGCTAGAGAGGGACTAGCGTCAATTGGGAACACCGGGGAGCTGTTTTTT
J: TRBJ2-2
D: TRBD2
size: NA
V: TRBV20-1

CDR3: CASSLARQGGYGYTF
DNA: TGTGCCAGCAGCTTGGCCCGCCAGGGGGGCTATGGCTACACCTTC
J: TRBJ1-2
D: TRBD1
size: few
V: TRBV5-6

CDR3: CASSKGAQIGTGELFF
DNA: TGTGCCAGCAGCAAGGGGGCTCAGATAGGTACCGGGGAGCTGTTTTTT
J: TRBJ2-2
D: TRBD1
size: NA
V: TRBV9

CDR3: CASARDNEQFF
DNA: TGTGCCTCTGCCCGGGACAATGAGCAGTTCTTC
J: TRBJ2-1
D: NA
size: NA
V: TRBV10-3

CDR3: CASSVNVQLKGHEQYF
DNA: TGTGCCAGCAGTGTCAATGTGCAGCTGAAGGGCCACGAGCAGTACTTC
J: TRBJ2-7
D: NA
size: NA
V: TRBV6-6

CDR3: CASSPPGRRDQPQHF
DNA: TGTGCCAGCAGCCCACCGGGACGGAGGGATCAGCCCCAGCATTTT
J: TRBJ1-5
D: NA
size: many
V: TRBV12-3/TRBV12-4

CDR3: CASSPTSGAGGYTF
DNA: TGTGCCAGCTCACCAACCAGTGGGGCCGGGGGCTACACCTTC
J: TRBJ1-2
D: NA
size: few
V: TRBV25-1

CDR3: CASSSDPSGSPYELYF
DNA: TGTGCCAGCAGCTCCGACCCTAGCGGTTCCCCCTACGAGCTGTACTTC
J: TRBJ2-7
D: TRBD2
size: NA
V: TRBV13

CDR3: CASSLALLTSGSLGGELFF
DNA: TGTGCCAGCAGCTTAGCGCTCCTGACTAGCGGGAGTTTAGGCGGGGAGCTGTTTTTT
J: TRBJ2-2
D: TRBD2
size: NA
V: TRBV7-9

CDR3: CARRVDRGIAGELFF
DNA: TGTGCCAGGAGGGTGGACAGGGGGATTGCCGGGGAGCTGTTTTTT
J: TRBJ2-2
D: TRBD1
size: NA
V: TRBV7-2

CDR3: CASSGSGVGDTQYF
DNA: TGTGCCAGCAGCGGAAGCGGGGTGGGAGATACGCAGTATTTT
J: TRBJ2-3
D: TRBD2
size: few
V: TRBV9

CDR3: CASSLTSVETQYF
DNA: TGTGCCAGCAGCTTAACTAGCGTTGAGACCCAGTACTTC
J: TRBJ2-5
D: TRBD2
size: few
V: TRBV5-6

CDR3: CASGRTVDLFF
DNA: TGTGCCAGCGGTCGAACAGTAGATCTGTTTTTT
J: TRBJ1-4
D: NA
size: many
V: TRBV6-6

CDR3: CASSQLVQLQETQYF
DNA: TGTGCCAGCAGCCAACTCGTCCAGTTACAAGAGACCCAGTACTTC
J: TRBJ2-5
D: NA
size: many
V: TRBV14

CDR3: CASSYVLESYEQYF
DNA: TGTGCCAGCAGTTACGTTCTGGAGTCCTACGAGCAGTACTTC
J: TRBJ2-7
D: NA
size: once
V: TRBV6-2/TRBV6-3

CDR3: CATSREAGNGEKLFF
DNA: TGTGCCACCAGCAGAGAGGCAGGGAACGGGGAAAAACTGTTTTTT
J: TRBJ1-4
D: NA
size: NA
V: TRBV15

CDR3: CASSSGTGGAGELFF
DNA: TGTGCCAGCAGCTCCGGGACAGGGGGCGCCGGGGAGCTGTTTTTT
J: TRBJ2-2
D: TRBD1
size: few
V: TRBV7-8

CDR3: CAISTPGLNLGEAFF
DNA: TGTGCCATCAGCACTCCGGGACTAAACCTCGGGGAAGCTTTCTTT
J: TRBJ1-1
D: NA
size: many
V: TRBV10-3

CDR3: CSVQSGEETQYF
DNA: TGCAGCGTTCAGTCGGGAGAAGAGACCCAGTACTTC
J: TRBJ2-5
D: NA
size: many
V: TRBV29-1

CDR3: CASRHDSPQPQHF
DNA: TGTGCCAGTAGGCACGACAGCCCCCAGCCCCAGCATTTT
J: TRBJ1-5
D: NA
size: NA
V: TRBV19

CDR3: CATSGGQQETQYF
DNA: TGTGCCACCAGTGGGGGTCAGCAAGAGACCCAGTACTTC
J: TRBJ2-5
D: NA
size: NA
V: TRBV24-1

CDR3: CASSPSLLAGGGSETQYF
DNA: TGTGCCAGCAGCCCTAGCCTACTAGCGGGAGGAGGGAGTGAGACCCAGTACTTC
J: TRBJ2-5
D: TRBD2
size: NA
V: TRBV12-3/TRBV12-4

CDR3: CASLNQGGTEAFF
DNA: TGCGCCAGCCTGAATCAGGGCGGCACTGAAGCTTTCTTT
J: TRBJ1-1
D: NA
size: many
V: TRBV5-1

CDR3: CSASGTSQETQYF
DNA: TGCAGTGCTAGCGGGACTTCACAAGAGACCCAGTACTTC
J: TRBJ2-5
D: NA
size: many
V: TRBV20-1

CDR3: CASSTGTSGETQYF
DNA: TGTGCCAGCAGCACCGGGACCTCGGGGGAGACCCAGTACTTC
J: TRBJ2-5
D: NA
size: many
V: TRBV7-9

CDR3: CASSAGTGQTETQYF
DNA: TGTGCCAGCAGCGCGGGGACAGGGCAAACAGAGACCCAGTACTTC
J: TRBJ2-5
D: TRBD1
size: few
V: TRBV7-3

CDR3: CATSRDREETQYF
DNA: TGTGCCACCAGCAGGGACAGGGAAGAGACCCAGTACTTC
J: TRBJ2-5
D: TRBD1
size: many
V: TRBV15

CDR3: CASSWDRVGYGYTF
DNA: TGTGCCAGCAGCTGGGACAGGGTTGGCTATGGCTACACCTTC
J: TRBJ1-2
D: TRBD1
size: NA
V: TRBV5-5

CDR3: CASSPNRHNSPLHF
DNA: TGTGCCAGCAGCCCTAACAGACATAATTCACCCCTCCACTTT
J: TRBJ1-6
D: NA
size: once
V: TRBV7-2

CDR3: CASSLDRQVDYEQYF
DNA: TGTGCCAGCAGCTTAGATCGACAAGTTGACTACGAGCAGTACTTC
J: TRBJ2-7
D: NA
size: many
V: TRBV7-9

CDR3: CASNGLSSGGYEQYF
DNA: TGTGCCAGCAATGGCCTTTCTAGCGGGGGGTACGAGCAGTACTTC
J: TRBJ2-7
D: TRBD2
size: NA
V: TRBV6-6

CDR3: CASSRTSGRDTQYF
DNA: TGCGCCAGCAGCCGGACTAGCGGGAGGGATACGCAGTATTTT
J: TRBJ2-3
D: TRBD2
size: NA
V: TRBV5-1

CDR3: CASSPRDRETHGANVLTF
DNA: TGTGCCAGCAGCCCCCGGGACAGGGAGACTCATGGGGCCAACGTCCTGACTTTC
J: TRBJ2-6
D: TRBD1
size: many
V: TRBV7-8

CDR3: CASGTGAGTGELFF
DNA: TGTGCCAGCGGCACGGGGGCTGGTACCGGGGAGCTGTTTTTT
J: TRBJ2-2
D: NA
size: few
V: TRBV9

CDR3: CSATLAQHF
DNA: TGCAGTGCTACTTTAGCCCAGCATTTT
J: TRBJ1-5
D: NA
size: NA
V: TRBV20-1

CDR3: CARGQENSPLHF
DNA: TGTGCCCGAGGACAGGAGAATTCACCCCTCCACTTT
J: TRBJ1-6
D: TRBD1
size: NA
V: TRBV30

CDR3: CSAKPPYSNQPQHF
DNA: TGCAGTGCCAAACCCCCGTATAGCAATCAGCCCCAGCATTTT
J: TRBJ1-5
D: NA
size: NA
V: TRBV20-1

CDR3: CASSRSGSGWNGELFF
DNA: TGTGCCAGCAGCCGGTCCGGGAGCGGGTGGAACGGGGAGCTGTTTTTT
J: TRBJ2-2
D: NA
size: NA
V: TRBV14

CDR3: CASSQPLSGQGNTEAFF
DNA: TGTGCCAGCAGCCAACCCTTGAGTGGACAGGGGAACACTGAAGCTTTCTTT
J: TRBJ1-1
D: TRBD1
size: NA
V: TRBV7-8

CDR3: CSATQGTTNTEAFF
DNA: TGCAGTGCTACCCAGGGGACGACGAACACTGAAGCTTTCTTT
J: TRBJ1-1
D: NA
size: NA
V: TRBV20-1

CDR3: CSALVAVVQETQYF
DNA: TGCAGTGCTCTTGTGGCGGTGGTCCAAGAGACCCAGTACTTC
J: TRBJ2-5
D: NA
size: many
V: TRBV20-1

CDR3: CASSPRGREVNEKLFF
DNA: TGCGCCAGCAGCCCCCGGGGCAGGGAGGTTAATGAAAAACTGTTTTTT
J: TRBJ1-4
D: NA
size: few
V: TRBV4-3

CDR3: CAISETGVDTGELFF
DNA: TGTGCCATCAGTGAGACAGGGGTAGACACCGGGGAGCTGTTTTTT
J: TRBJ2-2
D: TRBD1
size: many
V: TRBV10-3

CDR3: CASSGKQGTYEQYF
DNA: TGTGCCAGCAGCGGTAAACAGGGGACCTACGAGCAGTACTTC
J: TRBJ2-7
D: TRBD1
size: many
V: TRBV2

CDR3: CASSLDSGIEQYF
DNA: TGTGCCAGCAGCTTGGACTCCGGGATCGAGCAGTACTTC
J: TRBJ2-7
D: NA
size: few
V: TRBV7-9

CDR3: CASTAGGMGTEAFF
DNA: TGTGCCAGCACGGCGGGGGGAATGGGGACTGAAGCTTTCTTT
J: TRBJ1-1
D: NA
size: NA
V: TRBV28

CDR3: CASGPRLGSSYEQYF
DNA: TGTGCCAGCGGCCCCAGGCTTGGGAGCTCCTACGAGCAGTACTTC
J: TRBJ2-7
D: NA
size: many
V: TRBV7-8

CDR3: CASSRNLQNTGELFF
DNA: TGTGCCAGCAGCCGAAACCTTCAAAACACCGGGGAGCTGTTTTTT
J: TRBJ2-2
D: NA
size: few
V: TRBV13

CDR3: CSSDRGIPAQYF
DNA: TGCAGCTCGGACAGGGGGATACCCGCGCAGTACTTC
J: TRBJ2-7
D: TRBD1
size: NA
V: TRBV29-1

CDR3: CASILPERGWTEAFF
DNA: TGTGCCAGCATCCTCCCTGAGAGGGGATGGACTGAAGCTTTCTTT
J: TRBJ1-1
D: NA
size: many
V: TRBV6-1